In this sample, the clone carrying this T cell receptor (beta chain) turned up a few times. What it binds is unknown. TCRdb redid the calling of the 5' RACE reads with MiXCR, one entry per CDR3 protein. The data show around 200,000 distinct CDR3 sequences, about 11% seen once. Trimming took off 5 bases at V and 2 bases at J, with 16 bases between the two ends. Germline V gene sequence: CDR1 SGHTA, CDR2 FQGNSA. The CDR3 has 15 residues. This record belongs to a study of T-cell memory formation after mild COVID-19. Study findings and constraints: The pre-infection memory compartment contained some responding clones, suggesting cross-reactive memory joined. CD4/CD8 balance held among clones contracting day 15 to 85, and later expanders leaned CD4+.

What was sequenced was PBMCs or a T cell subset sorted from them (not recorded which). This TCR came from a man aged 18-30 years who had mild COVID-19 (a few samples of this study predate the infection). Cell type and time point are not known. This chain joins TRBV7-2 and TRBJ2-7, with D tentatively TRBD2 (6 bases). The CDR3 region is CASSLLAGNAYEQYF. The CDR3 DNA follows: TGTGCCAGCAGCCTCTTGGCGGGGAACGCCTACGAGCAGTACTTC.